Sequencing of this T cell receptor (beta chain) was carried out in a study of T cell repertoires in cytomegalovirus infection. Each CDR3 protein is one row after TCRdb ran MiXCR on the reads. Seen here are about 310,000 distinct CDR3 sequences, roughly a sixth observed once, and the top ten hold around 11%. CDR3 length equals 14 residues. Germline V lookup: CDR1 DFQATT, CDR2 SNEGSKA (reference sequence). V was pared by 6 bases and J by 2 bases, with 16 bases between. The J gene is TRBJ1-2, the V gene TRBV20-1, with D possibly TRBD1 on 6 matching bases. Sequences were obtained from PBMCs. This sequence originates from a human donor in good health (CMV status not recorded). Some clones in this sample may be carry-over from other donors' samples. The CDR3: CSALRDIANYGYTF. DNA of the CDR3: TGCAGTGCGCTACGGGACATTGCGAACTATGGCTACACCTTC.